The source of this T cell receptor (beta chain) is a study of long-term antiretroviral therapy in people with HIV. Study outcomes and limitations: All blood samples came from the years 2004 to 2017, possibly under older ART regimens.

Donors needed at least one pre-ART PBMC sample plus at least two post-ART samples. In the United States, treatment was given to all participants with HIV. The V gene's germline CDR1 is GTSNPN and CDR2 SVGIG (reference sequence). The CDR3 contains 12 residues. V shed 1 base and J shed 8 bases, with 11 bases lying between them. Details on this clone: Its matching antigen is unknown.

Researchers report immunoSEQ v3.0 was run at survey level. It was about 40,000-55,000 T-cell genomes per sample that sequencing targeted. The assay was immunoSEQ multiplex PCR, and TCRdb's table has in-frame clones only and misses some. The profile shows over 40,000 clones, less than 95% of them singletons. The chain recombines TRBV30 with TRBJ1-2; perhaps TRBD1 as D (6 bases). The sample in question was unsorted PBMCs, obtained just over 9 years after starting antiretroviral therapy. This receptor was obtained from a man younger than 40 with HIV. In DNA form, the CDR3 reads TGTGCCTGGAGTGGGGGGGCAGGGGGCTACACCTTC. Translation: CAWSGGAGGYTF.